The present T cell receptor (beta chain) was sequenced within a study of T cells in localized non-small cell lung cancer. The CDR3 has 14 residues. Note on this clone: Its specificity is unknown.

Some clones are missing from TCRdb's copy, which holds only in-frame ones; the method was immunoSEQ multiplex PCR. This sample carries 38,000 or so clones, roughly 90% of them seen once, and the ten largest clones take approximately 5.4%. Study conclusions and caveats: Uninvolved adjacent lung had more T cell clonality than any other tissue, topping tumor. Higher adjacent-lung clonality was associated with shorter survival.

The TCR sequence derives from a male donor older than 55 with stage II lung adenocarcinoma. The specimen comprised peripheral blood mononuclear cells, sampled before any cancer treatment. The rearrangement joins TRBV21-1 to TRBJ2-3; TRBD2 is the table's D call and was not checked against the DNA. TRBV21-1 is termed a pseudogene. The CDR3 region is CASSEAGGTDTQYF. The CDR3 DNA sequence: TGTGCCAGCAGCGAAGCGGGAGGTACAGATACGCAGTATTTT.